The next 30 T cell receptor beta chains were all read from a single sample in a study of CD8 T cells in Susac syndrome. Reverse transcription of about 0.5 to 1 ug RNA was performed with random hexamers. TCRdb reprocessed the immunoSEQ multiplex PCR reads with MiXCR, giving one entry per CDR3 protein. The sample lists about 200,000 distinct CDR3 sequences, about 95% occurring once. The specimen was CD4+ T cells from PBMCs. The receptors originated from a human donor with multiple sclerosis.

The chain is built from TRBV27 and TRBJ1-2; 8 bases agree with TRBD1. Germline-derived CDR1 and CDR2 are MNHEY and SMNVEV (reference sequence). Trimming at V came to 5 bases and at J to 1 base, leaving 6 bases not matched to a gene. The CDR3 contains 15 residues. The CDR3 region is CASSPLDRDNYGYTF. DNA of the CDR3: TGTGCCAGCAGTCCCTTGGACAGGGATAACTATGGCTACACCTTC.

This chain uses TRBV18 with TRBJ2-1; a possible D gene is TRBD2 (6 bases). Trimming took 0 bases from V and 10 from J, leaving 16 bases between them. The CDR3 sequence is 15 residues long. Germline V gene lookup returns CDR1 KGHSH and CDR2 LQKENI. CDR3 nucleotide sequence: TGTGCCAGCTCACCACCGATGGGGGGAGGATACGAGCAGTTCTTC. Its protein product is CASSPPMGGGYEQFF.

This clonotype was counted a single time. This sequence joins TRBV19 and TRBJ2-5; D might be TRBD1 or TRBD2, each matching 5 bases. The CDR3 extends over 14 amino acids. The germline gives CDR1 LNHDA, CDR2 SQIVND (reference sequence). The V end was cut by 7 bases, the J end by 1 base, with 13 bases between. CDR3 DNA sequence: TGTGCCAGTACTATCGGGACGGGCCAAGAGACCCAGTACTTC. Translated, it gives CASTIGTGQETQYF.

The DNA for the CDR3 is TGCAGTGCCGGACAGGGAGATCAGCCCCAGCATTTT. Amino acid sequence: CSAGQGDQPQHF. The chain recombines TRBV20-1 with TRBJ1-5; 8 positions match TRBD1. This CDR3 comprises 12 residues. V lost 6 bases, J lost 5 bases, and 3 bases stayed unmatched. Germline V lookup: CDR1 DFQATT, CDR2 SNEGSKA (reference sequence).

J is TRBJ1-1 and V is TRBV5-1; D may be TRBD1 (6 bases). Germline V gives CDR1 SGHRS, CDR2 YFSETQ. The CDR3 runs 15 residues. Trimming removed 4 bases from V and 1 base from J, with 14 bases in between. DNA for the CDR3: TGCGCCAGCAGCCTCCGGGTGACAGGGAACACTGAAGCTTTCTTT. It specifies CASSLRVTGNTEAFF.

The chain couples TRBV11-1 to TRBJ2-3, with 7 bases lining up with TRBD2. Germline trimming cut 5 bases from V and 6 bases from J; bases unmatched to any gene: 11. The CDR3 sequence is 15 residues long. Germline values: CDR1 SGHAT, CDR2 FQDESV (reference sequence). CDR3 amino acids: CASSTSPASGDTQYF. Here the CDR3 DNA reads TGTGCCAGCAGCACCTCCCCAGCTAGCGGCGATACGCAGTATTTT.

This clonotype has a single count. The genes are TRBV20-1 and TRBJ2-7; 10 nucleotides align to TRBD2. CDR3 length: 14 amino acids. J lost 2 bases, V lost 6 bases, and 7 bases had no gene match. Per germline, CDR1 DFQATT and CDR2 SNEGSKA (reference sequence). The chain's CDR3 is CSANLAGVPYEQYF. The CDR3 coding sequence is TGCAGTGCCAATCTAGCGGGGGTTCCCTACGAGCAGTACTTC.

V and J are TRBV5-1 and TRBJ2-5; TRBD1 matches at 7 bases. Trimming removed 0 bases from V and 10 bases from J; junction bases left unmatched: 12. The germline CDR1 and CDR2 sequences are SGHRS and YFSETQ. The CDR3 contains 15 residues. The CDR3 protein is CASSLDGTADRDQYF. The CDR3 DNA is TGCGCCAGCAGCTTGGATGGGACAGCGGATAGGGACCAGTACTTC.

The rearrangement uses TRBV5-6 and TRBJ1-4, with D unresolved. The CDR3 is 13 amino acids. Germline CDR1 is SGHDT and CDR2 is YYEEEE. V shed 9 bases and J shed 6 bases, with 15 bases lying between them. This chain's CDR3 is CAIQRRVDEKLFF. As DNA, the CDR3 is TGTGCCATCCAAAGGAGGGTGGATGAAAAACTGTTTTTT. Using reference TRBV5-6 and TRBJ1-4 for the parts outside the CDR3, the full variable domain is DAGVTQSPTHLIKTRGQQVTLRCSPKSGHDTVSWYQQALGQGPQFIFQYYEEEERQRGNFPDRFSGHQFPNYSSELNVNALLLGDSALYLCAIQRRVDEKLFFGSGTQLSVL.

Only one count was recorded for this clonotype. V and J are TRBV2 and TRBJ2-5; D call uncertain. CDR3 size: 14 residues. Trimming removed 2 bases from V and 1 base from J, with 8 bases in between. Germline assignment: CDR1 SNHLY and CDR2 FYNNEI. CDR3 residues: CASSETLGQETQYF. DNA for the CDR3: TGTGCCAGCAGTGAAACGCTAGGCCAAGAGACCCAGTACTTC.

V and J are TRBV5-4 and TRBJ2-3; 11 bases are shared with TRBD2. The length of the CDR3 is 16 residues. V dropped 4 bases and J dropped 5; count of bases not matched to a gene: 9. Looked up from germline, CDR1 is SGHNT and CDR2 is YYREEE (reference sequence). The CDR3 is CASSGHSGGARDTQYF. CDR3 DNA: TGTGCCAGCAGCGGACATAGCGGGGGGGCAAGAGATACGCAGTATTTT.

V gene TRBV5-5 combines with J gene TRBJ2-7; no clear D gene. CDR1 is SGHKS, CDR2 YYEKEE, per germline (reference sequence). The germline V and J ends were trimmed by 3 bases and 3 bases, with 7 bases remaining between them. The CDR3 runs to 12 residues. For the CDR3, the DNA is TGTGCCAGCAGCTCACATATCTACGAGCAGTACTTC. It translates to CASSSHIYEQYF.

J is TRBJ2-3 and V is TRBV6-5; 9 bases are shared with TRBD2. This CDR3 has 13 residues. The V gene end was trimmed by 5 bases and the J gene end by 10 bases; junction bases not matched to a gene: 7. The V gene's germline CDR1 is MNHEY and CDR2 SVGAGI. The CDR3 reads CASSPPAGGPQYF. CDR3 nucleotide sequence: TGTGCCAGCAGTCCGCCGGCGGGGGGGCCGCAGTATTTT.

The rearrangement links TRBV20-1 to TRBJ1-6, with D perhaps matching TRBD1 (5 bases). V was trimmed by 0 bases and J by 9 bases, leaving 18 bases between them. The CDR3 extends over 16 amino acids. Germline-derived CDR1 and CDR2 are DFQATT and SNEGSKA (reference sequence). The CDR3 DNA reads as TGCAGTGCTAGAGAAGGTTCCCGGACACTTAGTTCACCCCTCCACTTT. It yields the protein CSAREGSRTLSSPLHF.

V is TRBV10-3 and J is TRBJ2-5; 10 bases match TRBD2. Germline CDR1 and CDR2: ENHRY and SYGVKD. This CDR3 comprises 15 residues. With V trimmed by 2 bases and J by 5 bases, 5 bases remained unmatched. The CDR3 region is CAISEERGGRETQYF. The DNA of the CDR3 is TGTGCCATCAGTGAGGAGCGGGGGGGCAGGGAGACCCAGTACTTC.

The rearrangement links TRBV7-9 to TRBJ1-6; D is possibly TRBD1 (5 bases). This CDR3 is 13 amino acids long. Germline V gene data show CDR1 as SEHNR and CDR2 as FQNEAQ (reference sequence). Trimming removed 7 bases at V and 7 bases at J, with 11 bases between. The chain's CDR3 is CASTLRDNSPLHF. Written as DNA, the CDR3 is TGTGCCAGCACCTTGAGGGACAATTCACCCCTCCACTTT.

The chain has TRBV2 and TRBJ2-3, with unresolved D. Germline CDR1 is SNHLY and CDR2 is FYNNEI. The V end was cut by 5 bases, the J end by 4 bases, with 10 bases between. This CDR3 is built from 13 residues. CDR3 protein: CASSPLSADTQYF. The CDR3 nucleotides read TGTGCCAGCAGTCCCCTGTCCGCAGATACGCAGTATTTT.

The V and J genes are TRBV3-1 and TRBJ2-7; D is undetermined. Germline-derived CDR1 and CDR2 are LGHDT and YNNKEL (reference sequence). V was trimmed by 1 base and J by 6 bases, leaving 10 bases between them. This CDR3 comprises 13 residues. This CDR3 reads CASSQGAQREQYF. The DNA for the CDR3 is TGTGCCAGCAGCCAAGGGGCTCAACGCGAGCAGTACTTC.

Notes on this clonotype: The junction and the germline gene differ at one end; a read error may be behind it. The chain uses TRBV3-1 and TRBJ1-1, with D possibly matching TRBD1 (5 bases). Germline V CDR1 and CDR2: LGHDT, YNNKEL (reference sequence). This CDR3 is 11 amino acids long. CDR3 amino acids: CASGSGTAILF. The CDR3 DNA reads as TGTGCCAGCGGAAGCGGGACGGCCATTCTCTTT.

J is TRBJ1-2 and V is TRBV27; D remains ambiguous. This CDR3 spans 13 amino acids. Germline-derived CDR1 and CDR2 are MNHEY and SMNVEV (reference sequence). V lost 1 base, J lost 6 bases, and 9 bases lay in between. For the CDR3, the DNA is TGTGCCAGCAGTTTATGGGGTTCCCATGGCTACACCTTC. It yields the protein CASSLWGSHGYTF.

The chain joins TRBV20-1 to TRBJ2-7, with 8 bases matching TRBD1. CDR1 DFQATT and CDR2 SNEGSKA come from the germline V gene (reference sequence). Losses at the gene ends were 5 bases for V and 1 base for J; bases not matched to a gene: 4. The CDR3 consists of 13 residues. CDR3 DNA: TGCAGTGCTGTGGACAGGGCGTCCTACGAGCAGTACGTC. Translated: CSAVDRASYEQYV.

The J gene is TRBJ2-5, the V gene TRBV20-1; D gene unclear. CDR1 DFQATT and CDR2 SNEGSKA come from the germline V gene (reference sequence). V was cut by 6 bases and J by 5 bases, with 19 bases left in between. The CDR3 is 14 amino acids. DNA for the CDR3: TGCAGTGCAGAACCGGGCCCCCTCTTGGAGACCCAGTACTTC. Translated: CSAEPGPLLETQYF.

The chain couples TRBV20-1 to TRBJ2-3; possibly TRBD2 for D (7 bases). CDR3 length: 13 amino acids. Germline V gene sequence: CDR1 DFQATT, CDR2 SNEGSKA (reference sequence). Trimming removed 3 bases from V and 2 bases from J, with 9 bases in between. CDR3 DNA sequence: TGCAGTGCTAGCGGGGGGCCCACAGATACGCAGTATTTT. Its translation: CSASGGPTDTQYF.

The chain uses TRBV27 and TRBJ2-1, with D unresolved. CDR1 is MNHEY, CDR2 SMNVEV, per germline (reference sequence). This CDR3 has 14 residues. V lost 6 bases to trimming and J lost 2 bases, with 11 bases between them. CDR3 DNA: TGTGCCAGCAGCTCGGCAGTGACCTACAATGAGCAGTTCTTC. Translating gives CASSSAVTYNEQFF.

The V call is TRBV11-2, the J call TRBJ2-2, with D hard to call. This CDR3 is built from 14 residues. Germline CDR1 SGHAT, CDR2 FQNNGV. The V gene lost 3 bases and the J gene lost 6 bases, with 11 bases spanning the gap. Here the CDR3 DNA reads TGTGCCAGCAGCTTTTACCGCCGGGCCGGGGAGCTGTTTTTT. This translates into CASSFYRRAGELFF.

This chain joins TRBV4-2 and TRBJ1-2; TRBD1 might be the D (5 bases). Trimming shortened V by 0 bases and J by 4 bases, and 12 bases separated the two germline ends. Germline lookup yields CDR1 LGHNA and CDR2 YNFKEQ. The CDR3 is made up of 15 amino acids. The DNA of the CDR3 is TGTGCCAGCAGCCAAGACGCCAGACAGTCCTATGGCTACACCTTC. It yields the protein CASSQDARQSYGYTF.

This chain links TRBV3-1 with TRBJ2-3; 7 bases match TRBD2. This CDR3 is built from 14 residues. Germline values: CDR1 LGHDT, CDR2 YNNKEL (reference sequence). J gave up 4 bases and V 5 bases, and 6 bases lay outside the gene matches. The CDR3 DNA reads as TGTGCCAGCAGCGATACGGGGGGTCCAGATACGCAGTATTTT. It yields the protein CASSDTGGPDTQYF.

J is TRBJ1-2 and V is TRBV30, with a tentative D call TRBD1 (5 bases). Between the trimmed V and J ends, which lost 5 bases and 8 bases, there was a span of 21 bases. The germline V gene encodes CDR1 GTSNPN and CDR2 SVGIG (reference sequence). The CDR3 runs to 14 residues. DNA for the CDR3: TGTGCCTGGGTGCGACAGAAGGGGCTGAGGGGCTACACCTTC. Translating gives CAWVRQKGLRGYTF. The full variable domain, its missing parts supplied by reference TRBV30 and TRBJ1-2, is SQTIHQWPATLVQPVGSPLSLECTVEGTSNPNLYWYRQAAGRGLQLLFYSVGIGQISSEVPQNLSASRPQDRQFILSSKKLLLSDSGFYLCAWVRQKGLRGYTFGSGTRLTVV.

V usage is TRBV15 and J usage is TRBJ2-7; 7 bases match TRBD2. Looked up from germline, CDR1 is LNHNV and CDR2 is YYDKDF (reference sequence). This CDR3 is 15 amino acids long. With V trimmed by 2 bases and J by 7 bases, 11 bases remained unmatched. The CDR3 DNA sequence: TGTGCCACCAGCAGATCTTGGGCCACCGGGGGGGAGCAGTACTTC. Protein: CATSRSWATGGEQYF.

The chain uses TRBV15 and TRBJ2-7; 7 bases are shared with TRBD1. CDR3 length: 14 amino acids. The germline CDR1 and CDR2 sequences are LNHNV and YYDKDF (reference sequence). J was trimmed by 4 bases and V by 5 bases; bases with no gene match: 8. The CDR3 DNA reads as TGTGCCACCAGCTTCGGGACAGATCGATACGAGCAGTACTTC. Translated: CATSFGTDRYEQYF.